Below, 13 T cell receptor beta chains from the same sample are listed, as sequenced in a study of spatial heterogeneity in lung cancer. Study conclusions and caveats: Expanded alpha and beta TCR counts within tumors tracked tumor mutation counts.

TCRdb re-called the 5' RACE reads through MiXCR, storing one row per CDR3 protein. Of some 2,800 distinct CDR3 sequences detected, approximately 7% appear once; the ten largest clones hold 9.5% to 13%. Their recognized antigens are unknown. Time point: sample taken at primary tumor resection. The material was lung tumor tissue, obtained at surgery. The receptors come from a female donor with early-stage non-small cell lung cancer.

This clonotype is medium-sized by share. The chain is built from TRBV3-1 and TRBJ2-7, with D tentatively TRBD1 (6 bases). There are 14 residues in the CDR3. Germline loops: CDR1 LGHDT, CDR2 YNNKEL (reference sequence). Trimming cost V 4 bases and J 0 bases, with 10 bases left between them. This CDR3 is CASSPPGHSYEQYF. The CDR3 DNA reads as TGTGCCAGCAGCCCACCGGGACACTCCTACGAGCAGTACTTC.

Within the sample, this clonotype is medium-sized. This rearrangement joins TRBV11-2 to TRBJ2-2; TRBD2 matches 9 bases. V lost 3 bases and J lost 2; bases outside the gene matches: 7. The germline gives CDR1 SGHAT, CDR2 FQNNGV. The CDR3 contains 17 residues. The CDR3 nucleotides read TGTGCCAGCAGCTTCAATAGCGGGGGCCACAACACCGGGGAGCTGTTTTTT. Encoded protein: CASSFNSGGHNTGELFF.

This clonotype is judged medium-sized. J is TRBJ1-1 and V is TRBV27; no definite D call. The CDR3 is 13 residues long. V was cut by 6 bases and J by 1 base, with 9 bases left in between. Germline CDR1 and CDR2: MNHEY and SMNVEV (reference sequence). CDR3 in amino acids: CASSPASNTEAFF. CDR3 bases: TGTGCCAGCAGCCCGGCCTCGAACACTGAAGCTTTCTTT.

Sample share makes this clonotype medium-sized. The chain has TRBV19 and TRBJ1-5; 12 nucleotides agree with TRBD1. CDR1 LNHDA and CDR2 SQIVND come from the germline V gene (reference sequence). The CDR3 runs to 16 residues. Trimming cost V 9 bases and J 1 base; bases outside gene matches: 7. CDR3 in DNA: TGTGCCAGCCTGGGACAGGGGGCCCGAAGCAATCAGCCCCAGCATTTT. Amino acid sequence: CASLGQGARSNQPQHF.

This clonotype was seen at least ten times. This chain links TRBV2 with TRBJ2-7; D ambiguous. This CDR3 contains 11 residues. V lost 5 bases and J 6 bases, leaving 8 bases between the germline ends. CDR1 is SNHLY and CDR2 is FYNNEI in the germline V gene. The CDR3 nucleotides are TGTGCCAGCAGTCACGGACCCGAGCAGTACTTC. Translating it yields CASSHGPEQYF.

This clonotype is categorized as medium-sized. Mismatch with germline at one junction end may stem from a read error. The chain carries TRBV7-9 and TRBJ2-7, with TRBD2 as a possible D gene (7 bases). This CDR3 has 15 amino acids. Germline V lookup: CDR1 SEHNR, CDR2 FQNEAQ (reference sequence). The CDR3 region has the DNA TGTGCCAGCAGCCCAGGAGGGGGGGCGGCCTACGAGCAGTATTTC. The encoded protein is CASSPGGGAAYEQYF.

This clonotype is labeled as medium-sized. V usage is TRBV5-4 and J usage is TRBJ2-3, with D possibly TRBD1 on 5 matching bases. The germline V and J ends were trimmed by 4 bases and 2 bases, with 11 bases remaining between them. This CDR3 contains 14 residues. Germline V gives CDR1 SGHNT, CDR2 YYREEE (reference sequence). CDR3 nucleotide sequence: TGTGCCAGCAGCCCAGGGTCCAACACAGATACGCAGTATTTT. The encoded protein is CASSPGSNTDTQYF.

Judged by abundance, this clonotype is medium-sized. The CDR3 bases are TGTGCCAGCAGCCAAGATCGGTCGGGACACAGGTCAGATACGCAGTATTTT. This encodes CASSQDRSGHRSDTQYF. This rearrangement joins TRBV3-1 to TRBJ2-3, with a possible D match to TRBD1 (6 bases). The CDR3 runs 17 residues. Trimming removed 0 bases from V and 4 bases from J, with 17 bases in between. Germline-derived CDR1 and CDR2 are LGHDT and YNNKEL (reference sequence).

Judged by abundance, this clonotype is medium-sized. This chain joins TRBV28 and TRBJ2-7; D is ambiguous. The CDR3 is 14 amino acids. With 2 bases removed from V and 3 bases from J, the gap between germline ends came to 11 bases. CDR1 and CDR2 from the germline V gene are MDHEN and SYDVKM. The CDR3 nucleotides read TGTGCCAGCAGTTTAAGGTTGACGGACTACGAGCAGTACTTC. Translation gives CASSLRLTDYEQYF.

By its share, this clonotype is medium-sized. The chain joins TRBV7-6 to TRBJ2-3; D ambiguous. V lost 3 bases and J 5 bases, leaving 3 bases between the germline ends. CDR3 length equals 11 residues. Germline CDR1 is SGHVS and CDR2 is FNYEAQ. CDR3 residues: CASSLEDTQYF. For the CDR3, the DNA is TGTGCCAGCAGCTTGGAAGATACGCAGTATTTT.

This clonotype was seen ten or more times. The chain is built from TRBV6-2 or TRBV6-3 and TRBJ2-7, with TRBD2 matching 8 bases. The CDR3 runs to 13 residues. The germline CDR1 and CDR2 sequences are MNHEY and SVGEGT. J gave up 2 bases and V 7 bases, and 4 bases lay outside the gene matches. DNA for the CDR3: TGTGCCAGCAATCGGGGGGGGCCCTACGAGCAGTACTTC. This encodes CASNRGGPYEQYF.

By share of the sample, this clonotype is medium-sized (0.01 to 0.1%). V usage is TRBV21-1 and J usage is TRBJ2-5; the D call of TRBD1 is as the table states it, not checked on the DNA. TRBV21-1 is given as a pseudogene. This CDR3 has 19 residues. CDR3 sequence (DNA): TGTGCCAGCAGCCACCCTGGAGGGACAGGGACGTCAAAGCAAGAGACCCAGTACTTC. Amino acid sequence: CASSHPGGTGTSKQETQYF.

This clonotype is labeled as medium-sized (0.01 to 0.1%). The chain carries TRBV28 and TRBJ1-1; no reliable D call. Between the trimmed V and J ends, which lost 0 bases and 0 bases, there was a span of 14 bases. From germline, CDR1 is MDHEN and CDR2 SYDVKM. The CDR3 length is 17 residues. The chain's CDR3 is CASSLWDWERLNTEAFF. The CDR3 nucleotides are TGTGCCAGCAGTTTATGGGACTGGGAGAGGTTGAACACTGAAGCTTTCTTT.